This T cell receptor beta chain derives from a study of blood T cell repertoires in COVID-19. The overall study: Samples of COVID-19 (acute and convalescent) were obtained from the United States, Italy and Spain.

Clones were read by immunoSEQ multiplex PCR, and TCRdb kept only the in-frame ones, dropping some. The sample carries approximately 300,000 clones, approximately 85% recorded once. Trimming took 4 bases from V and 5 from J, leaving 13 bases between them. From germline, CDR1 is SEHNR and CDR2 FQNEAQ (reference sequence). The CDR3 extends over 14 amino acids. The chain couples TRBV7-9 to TRBJ2-3; D may be TRBD2 (6 bases). Sequencing used PBMCs or T cells enriched from blood (not recorded which). The receptor was derived from a woman aged 25 to 39 who had recovered from COVID-19. The CDR3 region is CASSSPGGGDTQYF. CDR3 DNA sequence: TGTGCCAGCAGCTCTCCCGGGGGAGGAGATACGCAGTATTTT.